What follows describes a single T cell receptor (beta chain). It has no known antigen specificity. Within one base of it there is no much larger clone, and no base qualities were kept. TCRbeta CDR3 regions were amplified from genomic DNA using the immunoSEQ Assay, a bias-controlled multiplex PCR. In the original analysis: The number of nucleated cells in each sample was estimated by amplification of reference gene primers within the assay. To quantify the absolute abundance of each unique TCRbeta CDR3 rearrangement, sequence reads were collapsed and filtered. For each sample, productive Simpson clonality was calculated as the square root of Simpson's diversity index over productive rearrangements. The immuneACCESS repertoire file appears here via TCRdb, limited to in-frame rearrangements. These files lack a portion of the clones; in checked studies, under half of the deficit traces to unresolved V genes, and the cause of the others is not known. That table is the source of V, J and clone size, and D and trimming were worked out from the DNA. This sample is represented by 250,000 to 300,000 clones; approximately 83% of them were singletons. The ten largest make up roughly 11% of the sample.

The germline V gene yields SGHTA for CDR1 and FQGNSA for CDR2. The CDR3 numbers 15 residues from cysteine through phenylalanine. The CDR3 DNA has 45 bases and is translated from base 1. V is clipped by 0 bases and J by 5 bases, and the sequence between their germline boundaries is 10 bases long. Each collaborating institution followed its own protocols to collect whole blood in K2EDTA tubes. Collaborator samples were shipped for TCRbeta analysis as frozen whole blood, isolated PBMCs, or DNA extracted from either sample type. This sample was taken from a study of blood T cell repertoires in COVID-19 (dated by TCRdb to 2020 to 2021). Regarding the study in general: Samples covering the acute and convalescent phases of COVID-19 were provided by collaborators in the United States, Italy and Spain. Deeply sampled blood TCRbeta repertoires from subjects exposed to, actively infected with, or recovered from COVID-19 were included in the dataset. The samples were drawn from two sources: the first 160 participants of the ongoing ImmuneRACE study, and 950 to 1,500 subjects contributed by 6 global collaborators. The material from the prospective study consisted of cDNA or gDNA derived from T cells, B-cell-depleted T cells, or PBMCs. Sample metadata almost always included a de-identified subject ID, COVID-19 status, age in years and sex. The repertoires were released in a freely available public database meant as a resource for research on the immune response to SARS-CoV-2. Where available, HLA class I and class II types were obtained from metadata supplied by the sample provider rather than from assay-based typing.

Broad study findings and their caveats: The quantity of clinical and demographic metadata differed by source and by participant and was supplied without curation.

The chain links TRBV7-2 with TRBJ2-2; the D gene is perhaps TRBD2, on 6 matching bases. This receptor was identified in a woman aged 70-85 years with acute or convalescent COVID-19. The sequenced sample was peripheral blood. The CDR3 reads as follows: CASSLAGTETGELFF. The nucleotide sequence reads as follows: TGTGCCAGCAGCTTAGCCGGGACTGAGACCGGGGAGCTGTTTTTT.